This is a list of T cell receptor beta chains from one sample in a study of cytomegalovirus exposure and HLA in healthy donors. Method: immunoSEQ multiplex PCR; TCRdb's copy keeps in-frame clones and lacks some. The sample includes approximately 220,000 clones, around 75% of them seen just once. The specimen sequenced was PBMCs. These receptor sequences come from a woman aged 25 to 39 in good health and CMV-seronegative. Both conserved end residues are part of each CDR3. Each record gives: J gene, D gene, V gene, clone size, CDR3 protein, CDR3 DNA. A D gene is named only where the DNA matches it firmly. Size is omitted from some rows. Given values are once, few, many or a class for expanded clones.

TRBJ2-1,-,TRBV7-2,-,CASSLGLDPSYNEQFF,TGTGCCAGCAGCTTAGGACTAGACCCCTCCTACAATGAGCAGTTCTTC
TRBJ2-1,TRBD2,TRBV5-1,-,CASSLSAAGGPISYNEQFF,TGCGCCAGCAGCTTGTCGGCAGCGGGAGGGCCCATCTCCTACAATGAGCAGTTCTTC
TRBJ2-1,-,TRBV10-1,-,CASSELGHDEQFF,TGCGCCAGCAGTGAACTAGGTCACGATGAGCAGTTCTTC
TRBJ2-1,TRBD2,TRBV7-9,-,CASSSTSGGAINEQFF,TGTGCCAGCAGCTCGACTAGCGGGGGGGCCATCAATGAGCAGTTCTTC
TRBJ2-7,-,TRBV20-1,-,CSASRDYEQYF,TGCAGTGCTAGCAGGGACTACGAGCAGTACTTC
TRBJ1-2,-,TRBV6-6,-,CASSFDSYGYTF,TGTGCCAGCAGTTTCGACAGCTATGGCTACACCTTC
TRBJ2-7,-,TRBV14,-,CASSLDSNSYEQYF,TGTGCCAGCAGTCTCGACTCTAACTCCTACGAGCAGTACTTC
TRBJ2-2,-,TRBV27,few,CASSFFSTGELFF,TGTGCCAGCAGTTTTTTCTCCACCGGGGAGCTGTTTTTT
TRBJ2-2,TRBD1,TRBV6-1,-,CASSGYRGSSTGELFF,TGTGCCAGCAGTGGGTACAGGGGGTCGAGCACCGGGGAGCTGTTTTTT
TRBJ1-1,TRBD1,TRBV6-5,-,CASSTKQGRTEAFF,TGTGCCAGCAGCACGAAACAGGGGAGGACTGAAGCTTTCTTT
TRBJ1-2,-,TRBV19,-,CASSKRQDIRGYTF,TGTGCCAGTAGTAAGAGGCAGGACATTCGGGGCTACACCTTC
TRBJ2-1,TRBD2,TRBV7-2,-,CASSPPGGEQFF,TGTGCCAGCAGCCCTCCGGGGGGTGAGCAGTTCTTC
TRBJ2-7,TRBD2,TRBV4-1,-,CASSQTAGGGLYEQYF,TGCGCCAGCAGCCAAACGGCGGGAGGAGGGTTGTACGAGCAGTACTTC
TRBJ2-1,-,TRBV6-5,-,CASSYSRAIYNEQFF,TGTGCCAGCAGTTACTCGAGGGCGATATACAATGAGCAGTTCTTC
TRBJ1-1,-,TRBV4-1,-,CASSPQRGGGMNTEAFF,TGCGCCAGCAGCCCCCAGAGGGGGGGAGGTATGAACACTGAAGCTTTCTTT
TRBJ2-3,-,TRBV7-3,few,CASSLTTSMTDTQYF,TGTGCCAGCAGCTTAACCACTTCGATGACAGATACGCAGTATTTT
TRBJ1-2,-,TRBV27,-,CASSPWQNVNYGYTF,TGTGCCAGCAGCCCGTGGCAGAATGTTAACTATGGCTACACCTTC
TRBJ2-1,TRBD2,TRBV5-1,few,CASTGGTSQGNEQFF,TGCGCCAGCACCGGGGGGACTAGCCAGGGAAATGAGCAGTTCTTC
TRBJ2-7,TRBD1,TRBV7-6,once,CASSPGGLGASSPYF,TGTGCCAGCAGCCCAGGGGGTCTGGGTGCGTCGTCCCCATACTTC
TRBJ2-1,TRBD2,TRBV7-8,-,CASSPGGNEQFF,TGTGCCAGCAGCCCGGGGGGGAATGAGCAGTTCTTC
TRBJ2-1,TRBD2,TRBV29-1,-,CSASPSFGTSAAIEQFF,TGCAGCGCCTCCCCTAGTTTTGGGACTAGCGCGGCGATTGAGCAGTTCTTC
TRBJ2-7,TRBD1,TRBV5-6,-,CASSFWTGAEEQYF,TGTGCCAGCAGCTTTTGGACAGGAGCCGAAGAGCAGTACTTC
TRBJ2-7,-,TRBV19,-,CASSIQGGSYEQYF,TGTGCCAGTAGTATTCAGGGGGGATCCTACGAGCAGTACTTC
TRBJ2-3,TRBD1,TRBV19,-,CASSTRDRGTDTQYF,TGTGCCAGTAGTACACGGGACAGGGGGACAGATACGCAGTATTTT
TRBJ1-2,TRBD1,TRBV25-1,-,CASSEGTGKEGYTF,TGTGCCAGCAGTGAGGGGACAGGGAAGGAAGGCTACACCTTC
TRBJ1-1,-,TRBV7-9,-,CASSLGGGRGAEAFF,TGTGCCAGCAGCCTCGGCGGGGGCAGAGGCGCCGAAGCTTTCTTT